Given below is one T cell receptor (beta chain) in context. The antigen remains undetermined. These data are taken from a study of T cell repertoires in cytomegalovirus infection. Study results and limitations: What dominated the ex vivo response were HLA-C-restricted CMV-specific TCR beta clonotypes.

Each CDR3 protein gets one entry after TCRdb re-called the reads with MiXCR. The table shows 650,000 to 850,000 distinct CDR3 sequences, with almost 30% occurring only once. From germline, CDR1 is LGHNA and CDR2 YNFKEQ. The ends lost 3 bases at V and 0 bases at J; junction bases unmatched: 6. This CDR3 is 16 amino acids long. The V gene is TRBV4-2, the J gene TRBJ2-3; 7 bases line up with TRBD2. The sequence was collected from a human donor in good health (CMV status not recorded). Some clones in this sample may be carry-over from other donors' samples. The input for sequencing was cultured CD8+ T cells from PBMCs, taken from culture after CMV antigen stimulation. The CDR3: CASSQRTSSSTDTQYF. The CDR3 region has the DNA TGTGCCAGCAGCCAGAGGACTAGTTCTAGCACAGATACGCAGTATTTT.